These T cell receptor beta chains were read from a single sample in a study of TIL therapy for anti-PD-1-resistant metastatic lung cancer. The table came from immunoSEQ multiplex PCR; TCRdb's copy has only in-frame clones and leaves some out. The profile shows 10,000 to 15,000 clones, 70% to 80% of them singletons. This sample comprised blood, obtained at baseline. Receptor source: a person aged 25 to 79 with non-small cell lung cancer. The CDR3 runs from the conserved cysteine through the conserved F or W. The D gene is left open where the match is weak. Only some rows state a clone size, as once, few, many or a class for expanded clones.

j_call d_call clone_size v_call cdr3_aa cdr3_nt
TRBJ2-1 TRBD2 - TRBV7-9 CASSLSSGLNEQFF TGTGCCAGCAGCTTATCTAGCGGACTCAATGAGCAGTTCTTC
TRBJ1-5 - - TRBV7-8 CASSLSYSNQPQHF TGTGCCAGCAGCTTAAGTTATAGCAATCAGCCCCAGCATTTT
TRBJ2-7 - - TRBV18 CASSPGYGSYEQYF TGTGCCAGCTCACCAGGGTACGGGTCCTACGAGCAGTACTTC
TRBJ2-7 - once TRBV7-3 CASSLGGSAYEQYF TGTGCCAGCAGCTTGGGAGGTAGCGCCTACGAGCAGTACTTC
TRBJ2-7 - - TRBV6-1 CASSEALAGRAYEQYF TGTGCCAGCAGTGAAGCGCTCGCAGGGCGTGCCTACGAGCAGTACTTC
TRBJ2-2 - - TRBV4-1 CASREWEPNTGELFF TGCGCCAGCCGGGAGTGGGAACCTAACACCGGGGAGCTGTTTTTT
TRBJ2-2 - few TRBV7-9 CASSTGERQNTGELFF TGTGCCAGCAGCACGGGGGAGCGGCAGAACACCGGGGAGCTGTTTTTT
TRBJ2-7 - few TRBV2 CASRPSGQEQYF TGTGCCAGCAGACCCAGTGGGCAAGAGCAGTACTTC
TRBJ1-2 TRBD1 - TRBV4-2 CASSHTRQGNYGYTF TGTGCCAGCAGCCACACCAGACAGGGGAACTATGGCTACACCTTC
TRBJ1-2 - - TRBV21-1 CASSKPGEGMNNYGYTF TGTGCCAGCAGCAAACCAGGGGAGGGAATGAATAACTATGGCTACACCTTC
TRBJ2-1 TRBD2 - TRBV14 CASSQGLAGSSSYNEQFF TGTGCCAGCAGCCAGGGACTAGCGGGTTCTAGCTCCTACAATGAGCAGTTCTTC
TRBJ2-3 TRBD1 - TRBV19 CASRQGGTDTQYF TGTGCCAGCAGACAGGGGGGCACAGATACGCAGTATTTT
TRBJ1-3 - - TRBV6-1 CASSEETYSGNTIYF TGTGCCAGCAGTGAAGAAACATACTCTGGAAACACCATATATTTT
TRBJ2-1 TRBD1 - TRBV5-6 CASSQQGWSNEQFF TGTGCCAGCAGCCAACAGGGGTGGAGCAATGAGCAGTTCTTC
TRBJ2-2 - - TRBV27 CASRYGSTGELFF TGTGCCAGCAGATACGGGAGTACCGGGGAGCTGTTTTTT
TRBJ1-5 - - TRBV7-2 CASSTRVGINQPQHF TGTGCCAGCAGCACAAGAGTTGGCATAAATCAGCCCCAGCATTTT
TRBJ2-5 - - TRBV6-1 CASKVSLGSGPQYF TGTGCCAGCAAAGTATCACTGGGGAGTGGGCCCCAGTACTTC
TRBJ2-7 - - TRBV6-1 CASSLGYEQYF TGTGCCAGCAGTCTGGGCTACGAGCAGTACTTC
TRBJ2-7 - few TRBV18 CASSPFVGEGSYEQYF TGTGCCAGCTCACCATTCGTCGGAGAGGGCTCCTACGAGCAGTACTTC
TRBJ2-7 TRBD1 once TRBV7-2 CASSLGTGGLSSYEQYF TGTGCCAGCAGCTTGGGGACAGGGGGCTTGAGCTCCTACGAGCAGTACTTC
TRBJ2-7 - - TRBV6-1 CASSEAVGRIRSSSYEQYF TGTGCCAGCAGTGAAGCAGTAGGCAGGATAAGGAGTAGCTCCTACGAGCAGTACTTC
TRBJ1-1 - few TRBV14 CASSQFTENTEAFF TGTGCCAGCAGCCAATTTACGGAGAACACTGAAGCTTTCTTT
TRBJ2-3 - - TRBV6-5 CASSYTSPSTDTQYF TGTGCCAGCAGTTACACTAGCCCGAGCACAGATACGCAGTATTTT
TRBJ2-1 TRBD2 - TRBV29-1 CSVRAGGTYNEQFF TGCAGCGTTCGAGCGGGAGGGACTTACAATGAGCAGTTCTTC
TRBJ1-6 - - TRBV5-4 CASSLGGGPAYNSPLHF TGTGCCAGCAGCTTGGGGGGGGGTCCCGCGTATAATTCACCCCTCCACTTT
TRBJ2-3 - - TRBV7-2 CASSSLLAAPTDTQYF TGTGCCAGCAGCTCGCTCTTAGCGGCTCCCACAGATACGCAGTATTTT
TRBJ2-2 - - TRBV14 CASSYRQSTGELFF TGTGCCAGCAGCTACAGACAGAGCACCGGGGAGCTGTTTTTT
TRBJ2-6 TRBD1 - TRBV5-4 CASSGWDSSGANVLTF TGTGCCAGCAGCGGATGGGACAGCTCTGGGGCCAACGTCCTGACTTTC
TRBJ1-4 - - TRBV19 CASSILQTNEKLFF TGTGCCAGTAGTATTTTACAGACTAATGAAAAACTGTTTTTT
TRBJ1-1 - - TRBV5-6 CASSRPMGTEAFF TGTGCCAGCAGCCGTCCAATGGGCACTGAAGCTTTCTTT
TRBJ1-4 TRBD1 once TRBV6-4 CASSDGTGGNEKLFF TGTGCCAGCAGTGACGGGACAGGGGGGAATGAAAAACTGTTTTTT
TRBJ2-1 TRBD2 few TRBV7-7 CASSLLAGGGYEQFF TGTGCCAGCAGCTTATTAGCGGGAGGGGGATATGAGCAGTTCTTC